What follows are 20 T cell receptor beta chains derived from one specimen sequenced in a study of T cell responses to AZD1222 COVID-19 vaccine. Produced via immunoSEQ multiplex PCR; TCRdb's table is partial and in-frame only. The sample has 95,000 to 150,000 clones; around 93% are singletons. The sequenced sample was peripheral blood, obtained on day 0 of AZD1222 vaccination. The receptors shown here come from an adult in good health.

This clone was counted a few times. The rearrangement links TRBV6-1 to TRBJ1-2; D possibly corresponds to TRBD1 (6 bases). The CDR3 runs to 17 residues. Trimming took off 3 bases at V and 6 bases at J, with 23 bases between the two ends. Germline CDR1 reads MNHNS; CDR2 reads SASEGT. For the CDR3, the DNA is TGTGCCAGCAGTGAGCCCTACAACAGACAGGCCTCTGATGGCTACACCTTC. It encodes CASSEPYNRQASDGYTF.

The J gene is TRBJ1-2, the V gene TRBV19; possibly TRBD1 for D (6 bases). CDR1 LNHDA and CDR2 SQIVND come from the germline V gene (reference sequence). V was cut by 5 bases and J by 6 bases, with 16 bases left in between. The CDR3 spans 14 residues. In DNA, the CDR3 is TGTGCCAGTAGTCAAGAACAGGGTAAGGATGGCTACACCTTC. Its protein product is CASSQEQGKDGYTF.

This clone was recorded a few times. In DNA form, the CDR3 reads TGCAGCGTTATGATAGGGACAGATACGCAGTATTTT. It is translated as CSVMIGTDTQYF. J is TRBJ2-3 and V is TRBV29-1; D uncertain. CDR3 length: 12 amino acids. Trimming removed 5 bases at V and 3 bases at J, with 9 bases between. From germline, CDR1 is SQVTM and CDR2 ANQGSEA.

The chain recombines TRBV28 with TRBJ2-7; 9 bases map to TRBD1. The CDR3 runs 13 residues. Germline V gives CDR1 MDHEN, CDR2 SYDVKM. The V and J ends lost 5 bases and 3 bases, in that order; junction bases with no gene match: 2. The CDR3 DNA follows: TGTGCCAGCAGTGGACAGGGGTACTACGAGCAGTACTTC. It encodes CASSGQGYYEQYF.

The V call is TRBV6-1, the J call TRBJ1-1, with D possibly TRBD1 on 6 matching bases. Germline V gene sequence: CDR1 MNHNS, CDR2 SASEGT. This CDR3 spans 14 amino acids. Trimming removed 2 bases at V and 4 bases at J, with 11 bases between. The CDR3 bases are TGTGCCAGCAGTGAAATGAGGGGGGCCACTGAAGCTTTCTTT. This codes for CASSEMRGATEAFF.

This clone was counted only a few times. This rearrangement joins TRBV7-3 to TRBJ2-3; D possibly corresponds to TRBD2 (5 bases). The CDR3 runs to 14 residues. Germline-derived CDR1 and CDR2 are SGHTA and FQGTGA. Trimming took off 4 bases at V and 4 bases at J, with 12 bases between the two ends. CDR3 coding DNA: TGTGCCAGCAGCTCGTCTAGCTCCTCAGATACGCAGTATTTT. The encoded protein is CASSSSSSSDTQYF.

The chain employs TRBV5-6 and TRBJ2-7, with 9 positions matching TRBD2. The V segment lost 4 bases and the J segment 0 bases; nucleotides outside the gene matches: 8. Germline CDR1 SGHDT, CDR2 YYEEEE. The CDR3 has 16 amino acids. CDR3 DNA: TGTGCCAGCAGCCCACAGGGTAGCGGGAGCTCCTACGAGCAGTACTTC. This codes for CASSPQGSGSSYEQYF.

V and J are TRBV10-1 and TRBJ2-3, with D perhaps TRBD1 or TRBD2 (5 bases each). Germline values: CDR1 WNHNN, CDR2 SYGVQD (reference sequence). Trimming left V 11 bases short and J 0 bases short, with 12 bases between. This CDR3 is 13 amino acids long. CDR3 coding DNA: TGCGCCCGGCTGGGGGTTAGCACAGATACGCAGTATTTT. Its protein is CARLGVSTDTQYF.

The CDR3 DNA follows: TGTGCCAGCAGTTTTATTTTCGTGATGAACACTGAAGCTTTCTTT. This encodes CASSFIFVMNTEAFF. The chain joins TRBV28 to TRBJ1-1, with D hard to call. The CDR3 spans 15 residues. V was shortened by 3 bases and J by 0 bases, with 11 bases between the two germline ends. Per the germline V gene, CDR1 is MDHEN and CDR2 is SYDVKM.

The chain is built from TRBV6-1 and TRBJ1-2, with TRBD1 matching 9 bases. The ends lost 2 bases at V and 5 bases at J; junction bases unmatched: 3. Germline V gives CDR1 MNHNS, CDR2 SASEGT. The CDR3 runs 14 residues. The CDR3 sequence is CASSESGTGYGYTF. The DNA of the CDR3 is TGTGCCAGCAGTGAATCGGGGACAGGGTATGGCTACACCTTC.

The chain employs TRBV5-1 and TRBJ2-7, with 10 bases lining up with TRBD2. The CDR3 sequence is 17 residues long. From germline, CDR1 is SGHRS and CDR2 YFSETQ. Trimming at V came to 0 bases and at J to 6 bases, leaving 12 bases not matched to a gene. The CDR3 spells CASSLEFSSGRNGEQYF. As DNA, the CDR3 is TGCGCCAGCAGCTTGGAGTTTTCTAGCGGGAGAAACGGCGAGCAGTACTTC. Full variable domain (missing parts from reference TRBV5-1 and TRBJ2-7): KAGVTQTPRYLIKTRGQQVTLSCSPISGHRSVSWYQQTPGQGLQFLFEYFSETQRNKGNFPGRFSGRQFSNSRSEMNVSTLELGDSALYLCASSLEFSSGRNGEQYFGPGTRLTVT.

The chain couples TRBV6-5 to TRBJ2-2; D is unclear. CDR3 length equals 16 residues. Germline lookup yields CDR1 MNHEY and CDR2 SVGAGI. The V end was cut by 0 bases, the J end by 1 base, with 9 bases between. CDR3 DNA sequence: TGTGCCAGCAGTTACTCGGCGGCTATGAACACCGGGGAGCTGTTTTTT. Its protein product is CASSYSAAMNTGELFF.

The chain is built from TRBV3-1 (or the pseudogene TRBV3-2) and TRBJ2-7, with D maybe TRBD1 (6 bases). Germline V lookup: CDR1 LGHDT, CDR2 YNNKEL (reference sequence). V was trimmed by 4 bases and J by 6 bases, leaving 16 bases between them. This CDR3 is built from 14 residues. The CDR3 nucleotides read TGTGCCAGCAGCCGGGGGCCGCTAGTCGTCGAGCAGTACTTC. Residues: CASSRGPLVVEQYF.

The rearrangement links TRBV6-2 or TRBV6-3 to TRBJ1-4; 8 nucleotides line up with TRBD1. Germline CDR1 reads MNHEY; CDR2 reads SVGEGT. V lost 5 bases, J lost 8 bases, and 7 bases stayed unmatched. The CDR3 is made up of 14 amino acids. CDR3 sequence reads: CASSQGQGEEKLFF. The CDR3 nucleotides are TGTGCCAGCAGTCAAGGACAGGGAGAGGAAAAACTGTTTTTT.

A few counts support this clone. CDR3 loop: CASSFRGTETQYF. The CDR3 nucleotides read TGTGCCAGCAGCTTCCGGGGCACGGAGACCCAGTACTTC. J is TRBJ2-5 and V is TRBV7-3; D might be TRBD1 or TRBD2, each matching 5 bases. This CDR3 has 13 amino acids. V was trimmed by 3 bases and J by 5 bases, leaving 10 bases between them. Germline-derived CDR1 and CDR2 are SGHTA and FQGTGA.

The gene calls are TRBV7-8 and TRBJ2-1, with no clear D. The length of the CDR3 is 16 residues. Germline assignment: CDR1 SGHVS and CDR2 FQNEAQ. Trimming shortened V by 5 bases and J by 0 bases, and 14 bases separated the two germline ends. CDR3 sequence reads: CASSPSGSSSYNEQFF. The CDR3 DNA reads TGTGCCAGCAGCCCTTCCGGGTCCAGCTCCTACAATGAGCAGTTCTTC.

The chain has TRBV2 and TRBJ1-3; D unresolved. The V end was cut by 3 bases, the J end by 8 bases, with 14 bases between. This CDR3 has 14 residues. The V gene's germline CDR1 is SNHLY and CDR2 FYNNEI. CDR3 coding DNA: TGTGCCAGCAGTGACGGTTGGGAGAGAGACACCATATATTTT. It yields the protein CASSDGWERDTIYF.

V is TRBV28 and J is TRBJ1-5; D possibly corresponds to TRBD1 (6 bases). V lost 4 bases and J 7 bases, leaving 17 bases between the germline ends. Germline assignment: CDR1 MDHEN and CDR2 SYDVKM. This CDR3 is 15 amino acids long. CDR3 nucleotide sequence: TGTGCCAGCAGTTCTACAGGGACCTTAGGACAGCCCCAGCATTTT. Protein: CASSSTGTLGQPQHF.

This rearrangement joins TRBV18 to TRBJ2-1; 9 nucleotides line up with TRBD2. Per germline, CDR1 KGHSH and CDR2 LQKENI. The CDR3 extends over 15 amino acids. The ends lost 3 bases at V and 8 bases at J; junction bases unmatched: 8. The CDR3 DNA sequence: TGTGCCAGCTCACCGCGCATAGCGGGAGACCATGAGCAGTTCTTC. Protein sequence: CASSPRIAGDHEQFF.

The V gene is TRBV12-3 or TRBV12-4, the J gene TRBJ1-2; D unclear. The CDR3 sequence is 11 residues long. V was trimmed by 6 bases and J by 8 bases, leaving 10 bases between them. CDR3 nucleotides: TGTGCCAGCAGCCTCTTGGGGGGCTACACCTTC. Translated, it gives CASSLLGGYTF.